A single sample gave rise to the 10 T cell receptor beta chains below, sequenced in a study of regulatory T cells in long-lasting Graves disease. Sample time point: persistent/refractory GD, antithyroid drugs over 5 years with positive TRAb. The TCR library was made from RNA that had been extracted from PBMCs in TRIzol. Libraries of TCR beta came from iRepertoire HTBI primers plus Arm-PCR of CDR3 regions. TCRdb used MiXCR to reprocess the multiplex PCR reads, holding one entry per CDR3 protein. The table lists under 450,000 distinct CDR3 sequences, 20% to 30% of them singletons, with 26% in the top ten. This specimen consisted of peripheral blood mononuclear cells (PBMCs), obtained when the disease was refractory, from a patient treated with antithyroid drugs. Every receptor here comes from a female donor with Graves disease.

The chain couples TRBV4-1 to TRBJ2-3; D call uncertain. Trimming removed 2 bases from V and 4 bases from J, with 13 bases in between. The germline gives CDR1 MGHRA, CDR2 YSYEKL. The CDR3 covers 15 residues. Here the CDR3 DNA reads TGCGCCAGCAGCCAATCCAACACTCGCGCAGATACGCAGTATTTT. Residues: CASSQSNTRADTQYF.

To note about this clonotype: A much larger clone lies a single base off, so this may be a read error. The V gene is TRBV5-1, the J gene TRBJ2-7, with TRBD2 matching 9 bases. The CDR3 runs 15 residues. Germline CDR1 is SGHRS and CDR2 is YFSETQ. Here the CDR3 reads CASSSTSGVTYQQYF. As DNA, the CDR3 is TGCGCCAGCAGCTCGACTAGCGGAGTAACCTACCAGCAGTACTTC.

Of note for this clonotype: A read error may be the cause here, since a much bigger clone is one base away. The chain recombines TRBV2 with TRBJ1-2, with D perhaps TRBD1 (6 bases). In germline, CDR1 is SNHLY, CDR2 FYNNEI. The CDR3 totals 14 residues. Trimming took 8 bases from V and 7 from J, leaving 20 bases between them. The DNA of the CDR3 is TGTGCCAGCCTCCTGGGGGGGCAGGACTGTGGCTACACCTTC. Translating gives CASLLGGQDCGYTF.

This clonotype was found a few times. The V gene is TRBV4-3, the J gene TRBJ2-7; possible D gene TRBD2, 5 bases. Germline assignment: CDR1 LGHNA and CDR2 YSLEER. V lost 0 bases and J lost 6, with 18 bases in between. The length of the CDR3 is 16 residues. The CDR3 DNA reads as TGCGCCAGCAGCCAAGATAACAGCGGAGCCACCGCCGAGCAGTACTTC. It translates to CASSQDNSGATAEQYF.

This clonotype was seen many times. CDR3 in DNA: TGTGCCAGCAGCAGGACTAGCGGGATTCGCTCCTACGAGCAGTACTTC. It encodes CASSRTSGIRSYEQYF. This sequence joins TRBV7-2 and TRBJ2-7; TRBD2 aligns across 12 bases. Germline CDR1 is SGHTA and CDR2 is FQGNSA. With 5 bases clipped from V and 0 bases from J, the junction kept 5 bases outside the gene matches. CDR3 size: 16 residues. The full variable domain, rest sourced from reference TRBV7-2 and TRBJ2-7, is GAGVSQSPSNKVTEKGKDVELRCDPISGHTALYWYRQSLGQGLEFLIYFQGNSAPDKSGLPSDRFSAERTGGSVSTLTIQRTQQEDSAVYLCASSRTSGIRSYEQYFGPGTRLTVT.

Many counts were recorded for this clonotype. The chain has TRBV10-3 and TRBJ2-5; 9 positions match TRBD2. Germline CDR1 reads ENHRY; CDR2 reads SYGVKD. V shed 6 bases, J shed 2 bases, and the junction held 7 bases outside the gene matches. The CDR3 totals 15 residues. CDR3 nucleotides: TGTGCCATCAGCAGCGGGAGGACCTCTCAAGAGACCCAGTACTTC. Its translation: CAISSGRTSQETQYF.

This chain uses TRBV2 with TRBJ2-1, with 11 bases aligning to TRBD1. From germline, CDR1 is SNHLY and CDR2 FYNNEI. The V and J ends lost 6 bases and 5 bases, in that order; junction bases with no gene match: 6. There are 15 residues in the CDR3. Written as DNA, the CDR3 is TGTGCCAGCAGCGCGGACAGGGGGCGACACAATGAGCAGTTCTTC. It encodes CASSADRGRHNEQFF.

This clonotype has just a few counts. V usage is TRBV15 and J usage is TRBJ2-5; D may match TRBD1 or TRBD2 (6 bases each). V was clipped by 6 bases and J by 5 bases, with 7 bases between them. Germline CDR1 reads LNHNV; CDR2 reads YYDKDF (reference sequence). This CDR3 is built from 11 residues. The CDR3 here is CATRGGETQYF. In DNA, the CDR3 is TGTGCCACCAGAGGGGGGGAGACCCAGTACTTC. Complete variable domain (other parts from reference TRBV15 and TRBJ2-5): DAMVIQNPRYQVTQFGKPVTLSCSQTLNHNVMYWYQQKSSQAPKLLFHYYDKDFNNEADTPDNFQSRRPNTSFCFLDIRSPGLGDTAMYLCATRGGETQYFGPGTRLLVL.

This clonotype was counted many times. J is TRBJ1-2 and V is TRBV20-1, with D possibly matching TRBD1 (6 bases). The CDR3 runs to 15 residues. CDR1 is DFQATT, CDR2 SNEGSKA, per germline (reference sequence). V lost 1 base, J lost 0 bases, and 12 bases lay in between. CDR3 sequence (DNA): TGCAGTGCTAGAGGGGAGACAGGATCTAACTATGGCTACACCTTC. It codes for CSARGETGSNYGYTF.

With respect to this clonotype: A much bigger clone sits one base away, suggesting this may be a read error. This chain joins TRBV6-1 and TRBJ1-1, with D possibly matching TRBD1 (5 bases). Trimming cost V 6 bases and J 2 bases, with 22 bases left between them. The CDR3 is made up of 17 amino acids. The germline gives CDR1 MNHNS, CDR2 SASEGT. CDR3 nucleotide sequence: TGTGCCAGCAGGGGGATAATACAGTCAGGGCCAAACACTGAAGCTTTCTTT. Translated, it gives CASRGIIQSGPNTEAFF.